This T cell receptor beta chain was observed in a study of siplizumab effects on memory and regulatory T cells. Profiling relied on immunoSEQ multiplex PCR, and the TCRdb table lists in-frame clones only, not all of them. The sample shows 9,500 to 13,000 clones, more than 45% of them seen only once. Over a period of roughly 6 days at 37 degrees C, the mixed lymphocyte reaction cells were cocultured. For this clone: What it binds is unknown.

V was trimmed by 2 bases and J by 4 bases, leaving 15 bases between them. In germline, CDR1 is SGHTA, CDR2 FQGNSA. The CDR3 loop spans 15 amino acids. The TCR originated in a human donor in good health; the cells came from an allogeneic mixed lymphocyte reaction. This chain joins TRBV7-2 and TRBJ2-7; D is possibly TRBD1 (5 bases). Sequences were obtained from CFSE-low (dividing) CD4+ T cells sorted from an allogeneic mixed lymphocyte reaction. CDR3 sequence reads: CASSLFNGHKYEQYF. CDR3 bases: TGTGCCAGCAGCTTATTTAACGGACACAAATACGAGCAGTACTTC.